Below, 18 T cell receptor beta chains from the same sample are listed, as sequenced in a study of cytomegalovirus exposure and HLA in healthy donors (dated by TCRdb to about 2017). Library method: the immunoSEQ multiplex PCR assay. For the multiplex PCR, a mixture combining 60 forward primers for TCR Vbeta segments and 13 reverse primers for TCR Jbeta segments was used. TCRdb obtained this table from immuneACCESS and retained in-frame rearrangements with V and J assigned. These tables miss some clones; where compared with another copy, unresolved V genes account for less than half of the shortfall, and the remainder is unexplained. Within this sample are around 200,000 clones, with approximately 79% of them counted one time only. The ten largest clones capture about 0.2% of the sample. The sequencing sample was made of PBMCs. All receptors derive from a girl aged 2 to 10 in good health and CMV-seronegative.

The chain couples TRBV6-5 to TRBJ2-5; D is perhaps TRBD1 (6 bases). CDR1 and CDR2 from the germline V gene are MNHEY and SVGAGI. V lost 6 bases and J 4 bases, leaving 6 bases between the germline ends. The CDR3 extends over 11 amino acids. This CDR3 is CASRTGETQYF. The DNA for the CDR3 is TGTGCCAGCAGGACAGGAGAGACCCAGTACTTC.

The chain employs TRBV7-9 and TRBJ1-4; D is unresolved. V lost 6 bases and J lost 2, with 13 bases in between. The germline V gene encodes CDR1 SEHNR and CDR2 FQNEAQ (reference sequence). The CDR3 loop spans 15 amino acids. The CDR3 coding sequence is TGTGCCAGCAGTCTTACCCGACATACTAATGAAAAACTGTTTTTT. This encodes CASSLTRHTNEKLFF.

The chain joins TRBV4-1 to TRBJ2-5; TRBD2 agrees at 9 bases. The germline V gene encodes CDR1 MGHRA and CDR2 YSYEKL. Trimming removed 2 bases from V and 3 bases from J; junction bases left unmatched: 10. This CDR3 has 17 residues. The CDR3 DNA sequence: TGCGCCAGCAGCCAAAATCATCGGGCTAGCGGGGAAGAGACCCAGTACTTC. It specifies CASSQNHRASGEETQYF.

The rearrangement joins TRBV6-5 to TRBJ1-1; the D gene is possibly TRBD1 (5 bases). The CDR3 is 15 amino acids. V was cut by 0 bases and J by 1 base, with 9 bases left in between. The germline CDR1 and CDR2 sequences are MNHEY and SVGAGI. The CDR3 DNA reads TGTGCCAGCAGTTACTCTTGGCAGGGGAACACTGAAGCTTTCTTT. Protein sequence: CASSYSWQGNTEAFF.

The chain joins TRBV4-2 to TRBJ2-1; 13 nucleotides align to TRBD2. Germline-derived CDR1 and CDR2 are LGHNA and YNFKEQ. This CDR3 comprises 19 residues. Trimming cost V 4 bases and J 2 bases; bases outside gene matches: 11. CDR3 sequence: CASSLGLAGVSQAYNEQFF. The CDR3 DNA reads as TGTGCCAGCAGCCTCGGACTAGCGGGAGTTTCCCAAGCCTACAATGAGCAGTTCTTC.

The chain is built from TRBV29-1 and TRBJ1-1; D ambiguous. Trimming cost V 5 bases and J 5 bases, with 21 bases left between them. From germline, CDR1 is SQVTM and CDR2 ANQGSEA. The CDR3 contains 15 residues. The CDR3 sequence: CSVFLLVAVETEAFF. DNA of the CDR3: TGCAGCGTTTTCCTTCTGGTCGCCGTGGAGACTGAAGCTTTCTTT.

This clone was seen a handful of times. The chain links TRBV4-2 to TRBJ2-7; D perhaps matches TRBD2 (5 bases). From germline, CDR1 is LGHNA and CDR2 YNFKEQ. The CDR3 runs to 16 residues. V was clipped by 1 base and J by 2 bases, with 15 bases between them. The CDR3 bases are TGTGCCAGCAGCCAAGGAAGCCCGGGAAAAGCCTACGAGCAGTACTTC. It codes for CASSQGSPGKAYEQYF.

The chain joins TRBV7-9 to TRBJ2-7, with 9 bases identical to TRBD2. V shed 5 bases, J shed 7 bases, and the junction held 9 bases outside the gene matches. CDR3 length: 14 amino acids. Per germline, CDR1 SEHNR and CDR2 FQNEAQ (reference sequence). For the CDR3, the DNA is TGTGCCAGCAGCCCGGGGACTAGCTGGGGGGAGCAGTACTTC. Its translation: CASSPGTSWGEQYF.

The chain couples TRBV11-3 to TRBJ2-1; TRBD1 aligns across 9 bases. The V segment lost 1 base and the J segment 9 bases; nucleotides outside the gene matches: 4. CDR1 SGHNT and CDR2 YENEEA come from the germline V gene. The CDR3 spans 14 residues. The CDR3 sequence: CASSLAGQGGEQFF. The CDR3 DNA reads TGTGCCAGCAGCTTAGCGGGACAGGGTGGTGAGCAGTTCTTC.

This clone is a singleton in its sample. The rearrangement joins TRBV6-5 to TRBJ1-4; D ambiguous. Germline assignment: CDR1 MNHEY and CDR2 SVGAGI. CDR3 length: 14 residues. V was pared by 0 bases and J by 10 bases, with 12 bases between. CDR3 sequence: CASSYSPTVGKLFF. The CDR3 DNA is TGTGCCAGCAGTTACTCCCCAACGGTCGGAAAACTGTTTTTT.

This sequence joins TRBV4-1 and TRBJ2-3, with 10 bases fitting TRBD2. This CDR3 is built from 16 residues. Per the germline V gene, CDR1 is MGHRA and CDR2 is YSYEKL. V lost 2 bases and J lost 10; bases outside the gene matches: 12. The CDR3 loop is CASSQRLAGGPFPQYF. As DNA, the CDR3 is TGCGCCAGCAGCCAAAGGTTAGCGGGAGGCCCGTTTCCGCAGTATTTT.

This rearrangement joins TRBV2 to TRBJ2-7; 12 bases match TRBD1. The germline gives CDR1 SNHLY, CDR2 FYNNEI. With 6 bases clipped from V and 6 bases from J, the junction kept 3 bases outside the gene matches. The CDR3 totals 13 residues. This CDR3 reads CASSPGQGAEQYF. CDR3 in DNA: TGTGCCAGCAGCCCGGGACAGGGGGCCGAGCAGTACTTC.

This clone turned up a few times. This sequence joins TRBV2 and TRBJ1-3; D is perhaps TRBD1 (5 bases). V was trimmed by 4 bases and J by 0 bases, leaving 13 bases between them. The length of the CDR3 is 16 residues. Germline CDR1 is SNHLY and CDR2 is FYNNEI. Here the CDR3 reads CASSGTWGTSGNTIYF. As DNA, the CDR3 is TGTGCCAGCAGTGGGACGTGGGGCACCTCTGGAAACACCATATATTTT.

This chain uses TRBV15 with TRBJ2-5; 8 nucleotides line up with TRBD2. Trimming took 2 bases from V and 6 from J; bases not matched to a gene: 17. This CDR3 spans 18 amino acids. The germline CDR1 and CDR2 sequences are LNHNV and YYDKDF (reference sequence). CDR3 in amino acids: CATSRSPLRTGGTKTQYF. The CDR3 region has the DNA TGTGCCACCAGCAGATCCCCTCTACGAACGGGGGGGACGAAGACCCAGTACTTC.

The chain joins TRBV29-1 to TRBJ1-1; TRBD1 might be the D (5 bases). V lost 6 bases and J 6 bases, leaving 17 bases between the germline ends. Germline-derived CDR1 and CDR2 are SQVTM and ANQGSEA. This CDR3 spans 13 amino acids. CDR3 DNA: TGCAGCGTGGGCCCGGGGGACGTTCCTGAAGCTTTCTTT. Translating it yields CSVGPGDVPEAFF.

This clone was found a few times. CDR3 residues: CASSYSRLVGGNEQFF. The DNA of the CDR3 is TGTGCCAGCAGTTACTCCCGACTAGTTGGGGGTAATGAGCAGTTCTTC. This chain uses TRBV6-6 with TRBJ2-1; D possibly corresponds to TRBD2 (6 bases). Trimming removed 0 bases from V and 7 bases from J, with 16 bases in between. CDR3 length equals 16 residues. From germline, CDR1 is MNHNY and CDR2 SVGAGI (reference sequence).

The rearrangement links TRBV27 to TRBJ2-3, with 14 bases identical to TRBD2. Per germline, CDR1 MNHEY and CDR2 SMNVEV (reference sequence). The CDR3 sequence is 16 residues long. V gave up 5 bases and J gave up 6 bases; unmatched junction bases: 7. In DNA, the CDR3 is TGTGCCAGCAGTGGGACTAGCGGGAGATTAAGGGATACGCAGTATTTT. The encoded protein is CASSGTSGRLRDTQYF.

This rearrangement joins TRBV27 to TRBJ2-1; 11 bases are shared with TRBD2. Germline V gives CDR1 MNHEY, CDR2 SMNVEV (reference sequence). After removal of 1 base from V and 6 bases from J, the junction contained 5 bases not matched to a gene. The length of the CDR3 is 16 residues. As DNA, the CDR3 is TGTGCCAGCAGTTTATGGATAGCGGGAGGGCCCAATGAGCAGTTCTTC. Translation gives CASSLWIAGGPNEQFF.